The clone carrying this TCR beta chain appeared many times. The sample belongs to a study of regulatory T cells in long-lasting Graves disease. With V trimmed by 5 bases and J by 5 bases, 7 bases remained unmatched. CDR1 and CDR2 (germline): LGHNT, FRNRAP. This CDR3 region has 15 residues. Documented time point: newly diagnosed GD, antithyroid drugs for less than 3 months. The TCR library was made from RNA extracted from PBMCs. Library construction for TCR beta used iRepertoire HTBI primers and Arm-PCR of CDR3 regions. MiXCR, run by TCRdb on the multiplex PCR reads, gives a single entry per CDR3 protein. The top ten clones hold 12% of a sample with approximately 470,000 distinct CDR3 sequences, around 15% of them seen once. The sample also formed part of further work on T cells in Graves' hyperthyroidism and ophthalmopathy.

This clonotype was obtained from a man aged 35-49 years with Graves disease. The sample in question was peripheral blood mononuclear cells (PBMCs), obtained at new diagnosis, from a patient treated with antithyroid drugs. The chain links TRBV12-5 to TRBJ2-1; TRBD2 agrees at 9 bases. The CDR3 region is CASGQSGRLNNEQFF. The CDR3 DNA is TGTGCTAGTGGTCAGAGCGGGAGGCTTAACAATGAGCAGTTCTTC.